The present entry profiles one TCR beta chain with its context. Its cognate antigen has yet to be identified. Within one base of it there is no much larger clone, and no base qualities were kept. Whole blood was collected in K2EDTA tubes by collaborating institutions according to the institutions' own protocols. Collaborator samples were shipped for TCRbeta analysis as frozen whole blood, isolated PBMCs, or DNA extracted from either sample type. The source of the sample is a study of blood T cell repertoires in COVID-19 (dated by TCRdb to 2020 to 2021). Looking at the study overall: Samples from collaborators originated in the United States, Italy and Spain and spanned both the acute and convalescent phases of COVID-19. The material from the prospective study consisted of cDNA or gDNA derived from T cells, B-cell-depleted T cells, or PBMCs. The dataset comprised deeply sampled blood TCRbeta repertoires from subjects exposed to, actively infected with, or recovered from COVID-19. The repertoires were made available in a free public database intended to serve as a resource for research on the immune response to SARS-CoV-2. The samples were drawn from the first 160 participants of the ongoing ImmuneRACE study and from more than 1,000 subjects provided by 6 global collaborators. Sample metadata almost always included a de-identified subject ID, COVID-19 status, age in years and sex. Where HLA class I and class II types were available, the types were taken from metadata supplied by the sample provider, not from assay-based typing. Broader findings and caveats from the paper: The amount of clinical and demographic metadata varied by source and participant and was provided uncurated.

CDR1 and CDR2 were assigned from the germline V gene as SNHLY and FYNNEI. Trimming takes 6 bases from V and 8 bases from J, and the germline ends sit 16 bases apart. Taken from cysteine to phenylalanine, the CDR3 has 14 residues. CDR3 DNA is the only sequence kept; it has 42 bases, read in frame from the first base. The immunoSEQ Assay, a bias-controlled multiplex PCR, was used to amplify TCRbeta CDR3 regions from genomic DNA. On the authors' methods: The number of nucleated cells in each sample was estimated from the amplification of reference gene primers within the assay. To quantify the absolute abundance of each unique TCRbeta CDR3 rearrangement, sequence reads were collapsed and filtered. For each sample, productive Simpson clonality was calculated as the square root of Simpson's diversity index over productive rearrangements. TCRdb obtained this table from immuneACCESS and retained in-frame rearrangements with V and J assigned. These tables miss some clones; where compared with another copy, unresolved V genes account for less than half of the shortfall, and the remainder is unexplained. That table gives V, J and clone size, and the DNA gave D and trimming. In this sample the table shows roughly 75,000 clones, 74% of which occur a single time. Roughly 2.6% of the sample rests with the top ten.

The rearranged segments are TRBV2 and TRBJ1-4; perhaps TRBD1 is the D gene, with 6 bases matching. The sample taken for sequencing was peripheral blood. The clonotype originates from a human donor with acute or convalescent COVID-19. The donor label of this sample is uncertain. For the CDR3, the sequence is CASSAGTLLEKLFF. The sequenced DNA is TGTGCCAGCAGCGCCGGGACACTCCTCGAAAAACTGTTTTTT.